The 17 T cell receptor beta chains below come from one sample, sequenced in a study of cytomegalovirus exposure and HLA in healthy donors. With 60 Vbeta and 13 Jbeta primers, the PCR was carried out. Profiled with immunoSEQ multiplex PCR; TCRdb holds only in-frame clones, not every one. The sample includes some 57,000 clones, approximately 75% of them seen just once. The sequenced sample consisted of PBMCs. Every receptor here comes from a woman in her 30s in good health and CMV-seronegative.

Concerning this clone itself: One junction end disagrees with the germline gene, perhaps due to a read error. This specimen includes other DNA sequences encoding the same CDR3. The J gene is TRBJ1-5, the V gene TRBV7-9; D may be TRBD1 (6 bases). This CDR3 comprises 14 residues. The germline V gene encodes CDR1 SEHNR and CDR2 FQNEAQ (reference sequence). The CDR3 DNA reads TGCGCCAGCAGCCCCAGGACAGTCAATCAGCCCCAGCATTTT. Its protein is CASSPRTVNQPQHF.

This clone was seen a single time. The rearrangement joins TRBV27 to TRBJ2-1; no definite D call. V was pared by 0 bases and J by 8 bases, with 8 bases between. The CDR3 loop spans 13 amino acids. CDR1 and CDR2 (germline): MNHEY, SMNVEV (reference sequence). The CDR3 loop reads CASSLSGDDEQFF. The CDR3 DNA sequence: TGTGCCAGCAGTTTATCGGGCGACGATGAGCAGTTCTTC.

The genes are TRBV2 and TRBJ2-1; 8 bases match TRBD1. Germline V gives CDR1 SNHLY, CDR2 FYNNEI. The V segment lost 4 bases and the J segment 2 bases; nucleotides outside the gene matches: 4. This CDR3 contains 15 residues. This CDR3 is CASSGQGSTYNEQFF. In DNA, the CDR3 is TGTGCCAGCAGTGGACAGGGGAGTACCTACAATGAGCAGTTCTTC.

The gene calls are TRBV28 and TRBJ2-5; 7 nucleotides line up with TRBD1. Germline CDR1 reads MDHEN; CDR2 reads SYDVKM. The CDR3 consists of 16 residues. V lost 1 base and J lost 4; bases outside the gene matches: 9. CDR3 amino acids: CASSLSGHRGIETQYF. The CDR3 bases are TGTGCCAGCAGTTTATCGGGTCACAGGGGTATAGAGACCCAGTACTTC. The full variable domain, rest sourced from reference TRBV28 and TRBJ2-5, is DVKVTQSSRYLVKRTGEKVFLECVQDMDHENMFWYRQDPGLGLRLIYFSYDVKMKEKGDIPEGYSVSREKKERFSLILESASTNQTSMYLCASSLSGHRGIETQYFGPGTRLLVL.

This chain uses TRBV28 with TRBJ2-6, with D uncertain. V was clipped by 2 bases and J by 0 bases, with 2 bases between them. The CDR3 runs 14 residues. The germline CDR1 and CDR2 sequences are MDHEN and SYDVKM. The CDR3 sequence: CASSLLSGANVLTF. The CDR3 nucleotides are TGTGCCAGCAGTTTACTCTCTGGGGCCAACGTCCTGACTTTC. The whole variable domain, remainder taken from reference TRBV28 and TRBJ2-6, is DVKVTQSSRYLVKRTGEKVFLECVQDMDHENMFWYRQDPGLGLRLIYFSYDVKMKEKGDIPEGYSVSREKKERFSLILESASTNQTSMYLCASSLLSGANVLTFGAGSRLTVL.

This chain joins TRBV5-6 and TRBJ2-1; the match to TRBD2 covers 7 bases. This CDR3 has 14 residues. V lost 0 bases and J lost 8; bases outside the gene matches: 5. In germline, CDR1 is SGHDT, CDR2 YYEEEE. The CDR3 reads CASSLVRERYEQFF. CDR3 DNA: TGTGCCAGCAGCTTGGTGCGGGAGCGGTATGAGCAGTTCTTC.

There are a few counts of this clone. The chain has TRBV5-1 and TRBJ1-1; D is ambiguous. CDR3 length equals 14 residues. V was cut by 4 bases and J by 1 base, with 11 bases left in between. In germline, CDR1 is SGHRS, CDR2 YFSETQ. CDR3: CASSERESNTEAFF. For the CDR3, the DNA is TGCGCCAGCAGCGAAAGAGAATCGAACACTGAAGCTTTCTTT.

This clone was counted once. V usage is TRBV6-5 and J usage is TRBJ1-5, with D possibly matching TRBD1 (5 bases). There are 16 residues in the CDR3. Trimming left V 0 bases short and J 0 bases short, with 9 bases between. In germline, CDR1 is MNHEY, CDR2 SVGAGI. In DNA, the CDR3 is TGTGCCAGCAGTTACTCTAGGACAAATAGCAATCAGCCCCAGCATTTT. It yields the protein CASSYSRTNSNQPQHF.

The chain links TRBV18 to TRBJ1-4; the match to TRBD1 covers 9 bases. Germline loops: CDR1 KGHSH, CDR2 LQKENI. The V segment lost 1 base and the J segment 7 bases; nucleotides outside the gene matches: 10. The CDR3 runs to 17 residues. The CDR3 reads CASSPLGTGKFIEKLFF. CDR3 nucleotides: TGTGCCAGCTCACCACTCGGGACAGGGAAGTTTATTGAAAAACTGTTTTTT.

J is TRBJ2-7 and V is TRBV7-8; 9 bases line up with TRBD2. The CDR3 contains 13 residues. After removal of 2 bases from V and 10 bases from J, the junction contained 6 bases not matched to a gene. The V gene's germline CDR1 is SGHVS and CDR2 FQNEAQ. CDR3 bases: TGTGCCAGCAGCTTACCCGGGACTAGCACCCAGTACGTC. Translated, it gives CASSLPGTSTQYV.

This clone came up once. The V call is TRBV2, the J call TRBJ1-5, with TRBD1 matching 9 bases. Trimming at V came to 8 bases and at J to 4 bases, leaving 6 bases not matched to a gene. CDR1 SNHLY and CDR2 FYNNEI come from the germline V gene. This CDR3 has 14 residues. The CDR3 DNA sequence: TGTGCCAGCCACAGACAGGGGGTAAATCAGCCCCAGCATTTT. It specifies CASHRQGVNQPQHF.

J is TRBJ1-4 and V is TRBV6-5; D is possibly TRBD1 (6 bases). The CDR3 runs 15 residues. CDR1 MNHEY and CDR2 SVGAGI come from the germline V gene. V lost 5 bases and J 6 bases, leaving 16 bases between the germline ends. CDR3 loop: CASSPEDRRYEKLFF. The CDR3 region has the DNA TGTGCCAGCAGTCCCGAGGACAGACGATATGAAAAACTGTTTTTT.

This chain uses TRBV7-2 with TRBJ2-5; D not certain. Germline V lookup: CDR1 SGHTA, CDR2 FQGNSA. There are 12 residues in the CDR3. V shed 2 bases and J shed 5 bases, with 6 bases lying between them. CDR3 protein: CASSLTLETQYF. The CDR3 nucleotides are TGTGCCAGCAGCTTAACTTTGGAGACCCAGTACTTC.

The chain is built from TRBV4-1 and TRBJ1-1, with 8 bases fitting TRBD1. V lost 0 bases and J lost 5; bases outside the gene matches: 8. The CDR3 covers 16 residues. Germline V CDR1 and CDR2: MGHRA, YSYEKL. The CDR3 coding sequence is TGCGCCAGCAGCCAAGAAGGTAGACAGGGGAGAACTGAAGCTTTCTTT. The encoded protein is CASSQEGRQGRTEAFF.

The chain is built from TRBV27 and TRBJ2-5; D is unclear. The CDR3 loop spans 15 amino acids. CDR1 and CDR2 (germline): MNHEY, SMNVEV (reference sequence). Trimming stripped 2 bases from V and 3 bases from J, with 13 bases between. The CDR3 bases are TGTGCCAGCAGTTTAATAGGCGGCAGAGAAGAGACCCAGTACTTC. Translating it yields CASSLIGGREETQYF.

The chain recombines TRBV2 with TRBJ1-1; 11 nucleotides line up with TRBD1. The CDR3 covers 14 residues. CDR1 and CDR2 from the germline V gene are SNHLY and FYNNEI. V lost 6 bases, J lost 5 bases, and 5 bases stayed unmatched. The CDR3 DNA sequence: TGTGCCAGCAGCAAAGGACAGGGGGCGACTGAAGCTTTCTTT. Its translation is CASSKGQGATEAFF.

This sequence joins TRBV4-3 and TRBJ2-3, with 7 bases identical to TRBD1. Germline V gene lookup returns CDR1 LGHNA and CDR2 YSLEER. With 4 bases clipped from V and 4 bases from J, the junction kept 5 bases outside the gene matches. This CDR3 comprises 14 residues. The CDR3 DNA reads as TGCGCCAGCAGCCTCTCGACAGGGTCAGATACGCAGTATTTT. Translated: CASSLSTGSDTQYF.